The 13 T cell receptor beta chains listed next were all sequenced from one sample in a study of T cell repertoires in cytomegalovirus infection. TCRdb reprocessed the reads via MiXCR and lists one record per CDR3 protein. This sample carries about 180,000 distinct CDR3 sequences, 14% of them seen once, and the ten largest clones take around 27%. The specimen sequenced was PBMCs. The receptors come from a human donor in good health (CMV status not recorded). Some clones in this sample may be carry-over from other donors' samples.

This clonotype was detected ten times or more. The chain has TRBV7-3 and TRBJ1-2, with TRBD1 identical over 10 bases. This CDR3 spans 16 amino acids. V trimming: 4 bases; J trimming: 7 bases; junction bases outside the gene matches: 12. Germline V gene data show CDR1 as SGHTA and CDR2 as FQGTGA. The CDR3 nucleotides are TGTGCCAGCAGCTCAGTCCCGGGACAGGGGAATCTTGGCTACACCTTC. Protein product: CASSSVPGQGNLGYTF. The entire variable domain, with the rest obtained from reference TRBV7-3 and TRBJ1-2, is as follows: GAGVSQTPSNKVTEKGKYVELRCDPISGHTALYWYRQSLGQGPEFLIYFQGTGAADDSGLPNDRFFAVRPEGSVSTLKIQRTERGDSAVYLCASSSVPGQGNLGYTFGSGTRLTVV.

This clonotype was seen only a few times. The chain couples TRBV10-3 to TRBJ2-1; TRBD2 aligns across 15 bases. The V and J ends lost 8 bases and 1 base, in that order; junction bases with no gene match: 3. CDR1 is ENHRY and CDR2 is SYGVKD in the germline V gene. This CDR3 spans 16 amino acids. The CDR3 DNA is TGTGCCATCCGGACTAGCGGGGGGGAATCCTACAATGAGCAGTTCTTC. This encodes CAIRTSGGESYNEQFF.

A few counts support this clonotype. This sequence joins TRBV11-2 and TRBJ1-4; D is uncertain. The CDR3 is 13 residues long. CDR1 and CDR2 from the germline V gene are SGHAT and FQNNGV. With 1 base removed from V and 8 bases from J, the gap between germline ends came to 8 bases. The CDR3 bases are TGTGCCAGCAGCTTAGGTCTAATAGAAAAACTGTTTTTT. It codes for CASSLGLIEKLFF.

At least ten counts were recorded for this clonotype. The chain is built from TRBV6-6 and TRBJ1-5, with 7 bases lining up with TRBD1. J was trimmed by 10 bases and V by 4 bases; bases with no gene match: 10. The CDR3 runs 14 residues. The germline V gene encodes CDR1 MNHNY and CDR2 SVGAGI (reference sequence). The CDR3 DNA reads as TGTGCCAGCAGTTTACAGGGGCCCTCGCTTCCCCAGCATTTT. This gives the protein CASSLQGPSLPQHF.

There are many counts of this clonotype. This chain connects TRBV15 to TRBJ2-3; TRBD1 is a possible D gene (7 bases). Trimming cost V 3 bases and J 1 base, with 17 bases left between them. Germline CDR1 LNHNV, CDR2 YYDKDF (reference sequence). The CDR3 covers 17 residues. This chain's CDR3 is CATSSERGTARTDTQYF. Written as DNA, the CDR3 is TGTGCCACCAGCAGTGAACGGGGGACAGCTCGCACAGATACGCAGTATTTT.

CDR3 DNA sequence: TGTGCCAGCAGCTTTGCAAGTGCCAATCAGCCCCAGCATTTT. This codes for CASSFASANQPQHF. The V and J genes are TRBV7-9 and TRBJ1-5, with D unclear. CDR1 SEHNR and CDR2 FQNEAQ come from the germline V gene (reference sequence). Trimming cost V 3 bases and J 3 bases, with 9 bases left between them. This CDR3 spans 14 amino acids. Full variable domain (missing parts from reference TRBV7-9 and TRBJ1-5): DTGVSQNPRHKITKRGQNVTFRCDPISEHNRLYWYRQTLGQGPEFLTYFQNEAQLEKSRLLSDRFSAERPKGSFSTLEIQRTEQGDSAMYLCASSFASANQPQHFGDGTRLSIL.

This clonotype was recorded at least ten times. This chain uses TRBV6-5 with TRBJ2-2, with 7 bases lining up with TRBD2. Looked up from germline, CDR1 is MNHEY and CDR2 is SVGAGI. V dropped 2 bases and J dropped 4; count of bases not matched to a gene: 7. The CDR3 consists of 16 residues. CDR3 nucleotide sequence: TGTGCCAGCAGTTACGGGGGGGGAGCGAGCACCGGGGAGCTGTTTTTT. Protein product: CASSYGGGASTGELFF.

On this clonotype itself: Since a much larger clone is just one base distant, this may be a read error. The CDR3 coding sequence is TGTGCCAGTAGTAACGGACTAGTGGGAGGCACCGGGGAGCTGTTTTTT. This codes for CASSNGLVGGTGELFF. This chain joins TRBV19 and TRBJ2-2; 7 bases are a match to TRBD2. Germline CDR1 reads LNHDA; CDR2 reads SQIVND (reference sequence). V gave up 4 bases and J gave up 4 bases; unmatched junction bases: 9. The CDR3 sequence is 16 residues long.

The chain employs TRBV10-3 and TRBJ2-1; a weak D match, TRBD1 (6 bases). V was cut by 0 bases and J by 9 bases, with 15 bases left in between. The CDR3 is made up of 15 amino acids. In germline, CDR1 is ENHRY, CDR2 SYGVKD. This CDR3 reads CAISESGREGGEQFF. CDR3 nucleotides: TGTGCCATCAGTGAGTCTGGCAGGGAAGGGGGTGAGCAGTTCTTC.

This clonotype was seen at least ten times. The V and J genes are TRBV19 and TRBJ1-1; D unclear. The germline V gene has CDR1 LNHDA and CDR2 SQIVND (reference sequence). There are 15 residues in the CDR3. V was trimmed by 5 bases and J by 3 bases, leaving 16 bases between them. This CDR3 reads CASSFPDRTYTEAFF. The CDR3 region has the DNA TGTGCCAGTAGTTTCCCGGACCGAACCTACACTGAAGCTTTCTTT.

This clonotype was detected many times. The V call is TRBV19, the J call TRBJ2-2; 9 bases match TRBD1. Germline V lookup: CDR1 LNHDA, CDR2 SQIVND (reference sequence). There are 14 residues in the CDR3. The V gene end was trimmed by 7 bases and the J gene end by 5 bases; junction bases not matched to a gene: 5. Here the CDR3 DNA reads TGTGCCAGTAACCCGGGACAGGGAACCGGGGAGCTGTTTTTT. Amino acid sequence: CASNPGQGTGELFF.

As concerns this clonotype: At one end the junction does not follow the germline gene, possibly because of a read error. The chain joins TRBV7-9 to TRBJ2-7; no definite D call. The CDR3 runs 10 residues. In germline, CDR1 is SEHNR, CDR2 FQNEAQ (reference sequence). In DNA form, the CDR3 reads TGTGCCAGCAGCCCGGGCCCGTCAGACTTC. It is translated as CASSPGPSDF. Supplemented by reference TRBV7-9 and TRBJ2-7, the full variable domain reads DTGVSQNPRHKITKRGQNVTFRCDPISEHNRLYWYRQTLGQGPEFLTYFQNEAQLEKSRLLSDRFSAERPKGSFSTLEIQRTEQGDSAMYLCASSPGPSDFGPGTRLTVT.

This clonotype was recorded many times. The gene calls are TRBV7-2 and TRBJ2-3; TRBD2 matches at 7 bases. CDR1 and CDR2 (germline): SGHTA, FQGNSA. J was trimmed by 4 bases and V by 4 bases; bases with no gene match: 17. This CDR3 is 18 amino acids long. The CDR3 reads CASSSVGLWRGKADTQYF. CDR3 coding DNA: TGTGCCAGCAGCTCTGTCGGACTATGGCGGGGGAAGGCAGATACGCAGTATTTT.